This TCR beta chain comes out of a study of HIV-infected children after antiretroviral therapy interruption. Background on the study: Recorded EBV and CMV exposure existed for most children. Interruption-arm sampling covered weeks 0, 12, interruption end (24 or 48), and about 3 years post-study. General study points: Some non-naive CD45RA+ T cells might be present among sorted naive cells. Naive CD4+ Gini coefficient rose by interruption end, suggesting clonal expansion.

V shed 0 bases and J 1 base; nucleotides not matched to a gene: 1. Germline CDR1 reads SGHNT; CDR2 reads YENEEA. This CDR3 comprises 15 residues. About this clonotype itself: The antigen remains undetermined.

The TCR library was built from RNA with a 3' RACE protocol and unique molecular identifiers. TCRdb processed the 3' RACE reads anew with MiXCR; each CDR3 protein has one entry. Among 40,000 to 55,000 distinct CDR3 sequences listed, approximately 4% were seen once. Treatment meaning: PENTA 11 planned treatment interruption arm or continuous ART arm. This TCR was recovered from a pool of human donors with HIV. This chain uses TRBV11-3 with TRBJ1-1, with TRBD1 matching over 8 bases. The sequenced sample was CD45RA+ CD4+ T cells from PBMCs, pooled from several time points, obtained from a donor given antiretroviral therapy, either interrupted or continuous. Subset described: naive CD4+ CD45RA+ CD45RO- T cells. This CDR3 is CASSLDQGANTEAFF. The CDR3 DNA is TGTGCCAGCAGCTTAGATCAGGGGGCGAACACTGAAGCTTTCTTT. Full variable domain (outside the CDR3, taken from reference TRBV11-3 and TRBJ1-1): EAGVVQSPRYKIIEKKQPVAFWCNPISGHNTLYWYLQNLGQGPELLIRYENEEAVDDSQLPKDRFSAERLKGVDSTLKIQPAELGDSAVYLCASSLDQGANTEAFFGQGTRLTVV.